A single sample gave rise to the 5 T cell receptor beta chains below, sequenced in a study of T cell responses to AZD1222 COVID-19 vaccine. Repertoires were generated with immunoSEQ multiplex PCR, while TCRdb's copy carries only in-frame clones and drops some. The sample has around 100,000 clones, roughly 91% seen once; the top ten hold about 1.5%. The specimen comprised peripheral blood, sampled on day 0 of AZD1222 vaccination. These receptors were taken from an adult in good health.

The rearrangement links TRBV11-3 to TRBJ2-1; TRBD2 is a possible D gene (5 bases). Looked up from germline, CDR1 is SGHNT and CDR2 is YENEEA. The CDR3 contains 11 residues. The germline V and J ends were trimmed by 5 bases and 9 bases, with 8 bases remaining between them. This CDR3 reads CASSLRGEQFF. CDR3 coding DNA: TGTGCCAGCAGCCTCCGGGGTGAGCAGTTCTTC.

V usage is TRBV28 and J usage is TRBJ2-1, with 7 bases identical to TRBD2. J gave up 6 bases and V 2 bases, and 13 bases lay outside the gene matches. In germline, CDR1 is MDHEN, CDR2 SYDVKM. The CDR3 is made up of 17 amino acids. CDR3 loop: CASSLRGARASGNEQFF. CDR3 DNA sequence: TGTGCCAGCAGTTTACGGGGCGCTCGGGCTAGCGGCAATGAGCAGTTCTTC.

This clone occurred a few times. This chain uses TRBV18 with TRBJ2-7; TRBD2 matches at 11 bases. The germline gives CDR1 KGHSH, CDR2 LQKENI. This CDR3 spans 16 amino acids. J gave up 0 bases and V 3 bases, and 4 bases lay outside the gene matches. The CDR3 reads CASSPGLAEYSYEQYF. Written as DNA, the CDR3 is TGTGCCAGCTCACCGGGACTAGCGGAGTACTCCTACGAGCAGTACTTC.

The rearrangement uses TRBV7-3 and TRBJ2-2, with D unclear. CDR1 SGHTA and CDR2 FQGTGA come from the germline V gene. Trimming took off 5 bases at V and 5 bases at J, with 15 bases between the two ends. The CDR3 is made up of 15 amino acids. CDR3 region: CASSPVAQETGELFF. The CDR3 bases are TGTGCCAGCAGCCCCGTGGCGCAGGAAACCGGGGAGCTGTTTTTT.

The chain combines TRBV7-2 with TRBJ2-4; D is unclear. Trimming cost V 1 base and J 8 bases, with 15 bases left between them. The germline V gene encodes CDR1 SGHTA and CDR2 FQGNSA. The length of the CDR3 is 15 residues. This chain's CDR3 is CASSLEPGPSYIQYF. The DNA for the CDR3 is TGTGCCAGCAGCTTAGAACCAGGACCGTCCTACATTCAGTACTTC.